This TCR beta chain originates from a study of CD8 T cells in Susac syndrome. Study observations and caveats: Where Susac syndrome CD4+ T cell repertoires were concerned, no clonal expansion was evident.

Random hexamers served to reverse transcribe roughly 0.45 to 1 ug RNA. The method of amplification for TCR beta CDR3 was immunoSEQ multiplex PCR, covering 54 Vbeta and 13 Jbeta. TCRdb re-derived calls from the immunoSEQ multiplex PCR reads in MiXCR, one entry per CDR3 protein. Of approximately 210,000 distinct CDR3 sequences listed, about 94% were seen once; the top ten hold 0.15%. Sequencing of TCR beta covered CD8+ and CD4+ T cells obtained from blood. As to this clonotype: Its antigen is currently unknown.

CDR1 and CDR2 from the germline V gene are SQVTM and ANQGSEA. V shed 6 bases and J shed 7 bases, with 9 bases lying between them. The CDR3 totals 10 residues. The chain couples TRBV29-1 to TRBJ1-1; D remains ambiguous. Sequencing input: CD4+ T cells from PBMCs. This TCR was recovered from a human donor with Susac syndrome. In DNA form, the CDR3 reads TGCAGCGTAGCACAGAATGAAGCTTTCTTT. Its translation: CSVAQNEAFF.